This paragraph covers one TCR beta chain sequence. The data stem from a study of blood T cell repertoires in COVID-19. About the research overall: Some COVID-19 samples were acute and others convalescent; all came from the United States, Italy and Spain. PBMCs, B-cell-depleted T cells, or T cells were the source of the cDNA or gDNA that made up the material.

In the original workflow: Estimated nucleated cell counts came from reference gene primer amplification. The table came from immunoSEQ multiplex PCR; TCRdb's copy has only in-frame clones and leaves some out. The D gene and trimming were derived from the DNA, and the V and J assignments and clone size from that table. This sample has about 51,000 clones, with roughly 84% found just once. Germline V lookup: CDR1 ENHRY, CDR2 SYGVKD. The CDR3 spans 11 residues. The material sequenced was peripheral blood. This TCR was sampled from a man older than 75 with active COVID-19. The chain employs TRBV10-3 and TRBJ1-4, with D uncertain. As DNA, the CDR3 is TGTGCGGTCCGGACTAATGAAAAACTGTTTTTT. This translates into CAVRTNEKLFF.